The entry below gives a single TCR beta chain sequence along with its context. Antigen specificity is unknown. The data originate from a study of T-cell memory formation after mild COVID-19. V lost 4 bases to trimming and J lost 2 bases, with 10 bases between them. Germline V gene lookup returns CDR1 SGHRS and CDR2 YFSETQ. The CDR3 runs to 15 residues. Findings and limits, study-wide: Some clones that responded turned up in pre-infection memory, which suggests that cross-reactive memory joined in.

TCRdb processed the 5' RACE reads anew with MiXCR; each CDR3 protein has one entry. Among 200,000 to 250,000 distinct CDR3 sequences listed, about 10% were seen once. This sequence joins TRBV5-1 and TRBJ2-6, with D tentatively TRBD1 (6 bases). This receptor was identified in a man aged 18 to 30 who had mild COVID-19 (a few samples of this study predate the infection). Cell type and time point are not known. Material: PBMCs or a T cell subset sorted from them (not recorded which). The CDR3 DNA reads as TGCGCCAGCAGCCCAGGGGCTGCTGGGGCCAACGTCCTGACTTTC. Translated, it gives CASSPGAAGANVLTF.